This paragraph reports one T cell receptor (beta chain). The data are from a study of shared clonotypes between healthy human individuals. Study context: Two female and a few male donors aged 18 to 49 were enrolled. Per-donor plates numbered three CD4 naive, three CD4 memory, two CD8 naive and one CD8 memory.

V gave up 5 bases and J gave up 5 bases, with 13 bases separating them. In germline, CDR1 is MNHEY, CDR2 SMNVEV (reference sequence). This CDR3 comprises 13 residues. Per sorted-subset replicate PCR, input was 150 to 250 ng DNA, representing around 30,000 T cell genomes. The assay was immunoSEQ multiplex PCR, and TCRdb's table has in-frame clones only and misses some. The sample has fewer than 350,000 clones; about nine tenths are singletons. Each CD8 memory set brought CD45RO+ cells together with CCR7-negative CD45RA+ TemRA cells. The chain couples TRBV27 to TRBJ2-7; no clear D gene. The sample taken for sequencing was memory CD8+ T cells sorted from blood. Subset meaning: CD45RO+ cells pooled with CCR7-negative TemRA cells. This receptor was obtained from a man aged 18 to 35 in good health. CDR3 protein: CASSTLRAHEQYF. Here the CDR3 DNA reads TGTGCCAGCAGTACTTTAAGGGCCCACGAGCAGTACTTC.